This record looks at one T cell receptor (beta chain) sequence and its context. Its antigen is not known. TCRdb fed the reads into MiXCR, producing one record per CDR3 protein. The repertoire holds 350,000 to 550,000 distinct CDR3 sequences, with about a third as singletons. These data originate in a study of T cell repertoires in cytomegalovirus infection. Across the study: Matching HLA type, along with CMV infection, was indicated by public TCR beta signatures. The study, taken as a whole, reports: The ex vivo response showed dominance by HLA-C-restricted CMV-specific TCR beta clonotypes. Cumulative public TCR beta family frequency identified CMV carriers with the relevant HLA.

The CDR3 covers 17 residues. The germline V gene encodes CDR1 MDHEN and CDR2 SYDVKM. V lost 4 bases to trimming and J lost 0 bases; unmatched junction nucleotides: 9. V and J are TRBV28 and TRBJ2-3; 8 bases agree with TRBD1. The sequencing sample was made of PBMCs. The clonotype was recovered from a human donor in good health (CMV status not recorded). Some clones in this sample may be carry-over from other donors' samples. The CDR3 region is CASSYNPGQVSTDTQYF. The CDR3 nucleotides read TGTGCCAGCAGTTACAATCCGGGACAGGTTAGCACAGATACGCAGTATTTT.